A single T cell receptor beta chain is shown here with its context. The antigen remains unidentified. The CDR3 is made up of 12 amino acids. Germline loops: CDR1 DFQATT, CDR2 SNEGSKA (reference sequence). Trimming removed 6 bases from V and 4 bases from J, with 12 bases in between. This specimen belongs to a study of T cells in Graves' hyperthyroidism and ophthalmopathy. Study conclusions and caveats: Among thyroid clonotypes expanded above 0.001, most also appeared in blood. The authors' 13 V-J model separated ophthalmopathy from stable hyperthyroidism.

Graves' hyperthyroidism is called stable when ophthalmopathy does not progress within 18 months. Not enrolled were patients with uncontrolled infection, other autoimmune disease, pregnancy or lactation. TCR beta CDR3 sequences were amplified from RNA transcripts. The TCR CDR3 was amplified in a first-round RT-PCR using the HTBI primer set. TCRdb itself ran the multiplex PCR reads through MiXCR, one entry per CDR3 protein. The sample consists of 300,000 to 400,000 distinct CDR3 sequences, 11% to 15% of them appearing once. The rearrangement links TRBV20-1 to TRBJ1-1, with D possibly being TRBD1 (5 bases). The receptor's source is a woman aged 55-70 years with Graves' hyperthyroidism. The specimen sequenced was blood. CDR3 region: CSAMGGGTEAFF. Written as DNA, the CDR3 is TGCAGTGCCATGGGGGGGGGCACTGAAGCTTTCTTT.